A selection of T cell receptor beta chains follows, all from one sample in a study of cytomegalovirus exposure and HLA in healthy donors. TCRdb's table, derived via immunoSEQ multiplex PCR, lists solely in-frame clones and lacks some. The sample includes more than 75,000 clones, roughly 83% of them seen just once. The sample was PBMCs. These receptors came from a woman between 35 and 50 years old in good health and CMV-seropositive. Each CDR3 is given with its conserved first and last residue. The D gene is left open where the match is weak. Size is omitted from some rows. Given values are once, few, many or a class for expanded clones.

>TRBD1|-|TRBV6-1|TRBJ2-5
CASSEVDRGGETQYF
TGTGCCAGCAGTGAAGTGGACAGGGGGGGAGAGACCCAGTACTTC
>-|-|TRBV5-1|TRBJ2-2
CASSTKYTGELFF
TGCGCCAGCAGCACTAAGTACACCGGGGAGCTGTTTTTT
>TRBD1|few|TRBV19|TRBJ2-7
CASSIGTGNYEQYF
TGTGCCAGTAGTATCGGGACAGGGAACTACGAGCAGTACTTC
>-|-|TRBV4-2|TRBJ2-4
CASSQYRGSEGLGIQYF
TGTGCCAGCAGCCAATACCGGGGGAGTGAGGGGCTAGGGATTCAGTACTTC
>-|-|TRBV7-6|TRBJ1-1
CASSLHSGRSQNTEAFF
TGTGCCAGCAGCCTACATTCAGGGAGGTCACAGAACACTGAAGCTTTCTTT
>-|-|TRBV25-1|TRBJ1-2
CASRMGGIGYGYTF
TGTGCCAGCAGGATGGGGGGTATCGGTTATGGCTACACCTTC
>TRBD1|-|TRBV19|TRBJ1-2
CASTGQASGYTF
TGTGCCAGTACAGGACAGGCGAGTGGCTACACCTTC
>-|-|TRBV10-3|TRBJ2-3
CATRGRGEGSTDTQYF
TGTGCCACCAGGGGACGAGGGGAGGGTAGCACAGATACGCAGTATTTT
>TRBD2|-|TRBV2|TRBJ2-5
CASSAIAGALETQYF
TGTGCCAGCAGTGCAATAGCGGGAGCCCTGGAGACCCAGTACTTC
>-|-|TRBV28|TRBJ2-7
CASTGQRGSLYEQYF
TGTGCCAGCACCGGACAGCGGGGATCCCTCTACGAGCAGTACTTC
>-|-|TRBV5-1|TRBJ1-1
CASSLAGQNTEAFF
TGCGCCAGCAGCTTGGCAGGCCAGAACACTGAAGCTTTCTTT
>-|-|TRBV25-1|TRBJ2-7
CASSDRGLASYEQYF
TGTGCCAGCAGTGATAGGGGACTGGCGTCCTACGAGCAGTACTTC
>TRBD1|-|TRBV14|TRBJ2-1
CASSWGDREVDEQFF
TGTGCCAGCAGCTGGGGGGACAGGGAGGTCGATGAGCAGTTCTTC
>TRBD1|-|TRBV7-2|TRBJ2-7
CASSFPTGGYEQYF
TGTGCCAGCAGCTTCCCAACAGGGGGCTACGAGCAGTACTTC
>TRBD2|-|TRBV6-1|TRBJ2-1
CASRPGLASYEQFF
TGTGCCAGCAGGCCGGGACTAGCGAGTTATGAGCAGTTCTTC
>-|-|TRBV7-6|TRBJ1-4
CASSLARGGFNEKLFF
TGTGCCAGCAGCTTAGCGCGGGGAGGGTTTAACGAAAAACTGTTTTTT
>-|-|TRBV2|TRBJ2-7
CASMASRSYEQYF
TGTGCCAGCATGGCTAGCAGATCCTACGAGCAGTACTTC
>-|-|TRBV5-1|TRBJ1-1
CASSLAGTLEAFF
TGCGCCAGCAGCTTGGCCGGGACACTTGAAGCTTTCTTT
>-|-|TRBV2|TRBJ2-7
CARQRTAGAYEQYF
TGTGCCAGACAACGGACAGCAGGTGCCTACGAGCAGTACTTC
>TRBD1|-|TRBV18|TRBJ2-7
CASSPGTGGRYEQYF
TGTGCCAGCTCACCCGGGACAGGGGGCAGATACGAGCAGTACTTC
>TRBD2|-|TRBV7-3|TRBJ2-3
CASSLLAGTTDTQYF
TGTGCCAGCAGTCTCCTAGCGGGGACCACAGATACGCAGTATTTT
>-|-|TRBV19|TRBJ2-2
CASSWQRTTGELFF
TGTGCCAGTAGTTGGCAGCGGACCACCGGGGAGCTGTTTTTT
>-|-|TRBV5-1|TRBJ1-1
CASSAGRGTEAFF
TGCGCCAGCAGCGCCGGACGGGGAACTGAAGCTTTCTTT
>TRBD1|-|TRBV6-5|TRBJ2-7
CASSSRDRAPYEQYF
TGTGCCAGCAGTTCCCGGGACAGGGCCCCTTACGAGCAGTACTTC
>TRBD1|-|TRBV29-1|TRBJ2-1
CSVEEDRLGPYNEQFF
TGCAGCGTTGAAGAGGACAGGCTGGGGCCCTACAATGAGCAGTTCTTC
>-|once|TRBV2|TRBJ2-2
CASRDSLNTGELFF
TGTGCCAGCAGAGACAGTCTGAACACCGGGGAGCTGTTTTTT
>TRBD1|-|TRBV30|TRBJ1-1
CAWRPTGVGAFF
TGTGCCTGGAGGCCGACAGGGGTGGGTGCTTTCTTT
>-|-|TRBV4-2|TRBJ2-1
CASSPLGGAASNEQFF
TGTGCCAGCAGCCCCCTGGGGGGAGCGGCCAGCAATGAGCAGTTCTTC
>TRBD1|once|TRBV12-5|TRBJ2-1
CASGHSDRGLDNEQFF
TGTGCTAGTGGACATTCGGACAGGGGGCTTGACAATGAGCAGTTCTTC
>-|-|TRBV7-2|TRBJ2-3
CASKSGRSTDTQYF
TGTGCCAGCAAGAGCGGCCGCAGCACAGATACGCAGTATTTT
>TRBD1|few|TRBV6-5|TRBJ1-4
CASSGTGNEKLFF
TGTGCCAGCAGCGGGACAGGAAATGAAAAACTGTTTTTT
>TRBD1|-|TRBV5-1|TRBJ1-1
CASSRAGQGTEAFF
TGCGCCAGCAGTCGCGCGGGACAGGGCACTGAAGCTTTCTTT
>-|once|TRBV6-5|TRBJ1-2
CAVSRPTGGYTF
TGTGCCGTTAGTCGGCCAACGGGAGGCTACACCTTC
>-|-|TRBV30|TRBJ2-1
CAWSVGGAAGEQFF
TGTGCCTGGAGTGTAGGGGGGGCGGCGGGTGAGCAGTTCTTC
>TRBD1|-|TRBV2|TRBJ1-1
CASRQGVGVGRIRSFF
TGTGCCAGTCGACAGGGGGTTGGTGTAGGGCGAATAAGGTCTTTCTTT
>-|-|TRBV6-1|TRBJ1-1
CANGEPVLNTEAFF
TGTGCCAACGGGGAGCCGGTTTTGAACACTGAAGCTTTCTTT
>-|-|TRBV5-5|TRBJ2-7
CATAQLTGSYEQYF
TGTGCCACCGCCCAACTGACAGGATCCTACGAGCAGTACTTC
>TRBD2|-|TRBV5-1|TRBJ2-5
CASSLGASGGAMETQYF
TGCGCCAGCAGCTTGGGTGCTAGCGGGGGGGCCATGGAGACCCAGTACTTC
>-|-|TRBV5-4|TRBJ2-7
CASSSLSSYEQYF
TGTGCCAGCAGCTCCCTTAGCTCCTACGAGCAGTACTTC
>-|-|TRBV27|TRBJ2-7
CASRGGQLPYEQYF
TGTGCCAGCAGGGGGGGACAGTTACCCTACGAGCAGTACTTC
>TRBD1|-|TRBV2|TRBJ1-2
CASSEAGTGIGGYTF
TGTGCCAGCAGTGAAGCAGGGACAGGGATAGGAGGCTACACCTTC
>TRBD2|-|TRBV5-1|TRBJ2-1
CASSLGGLTSYNEQFF
TGCGCCAGCAGCTTGGGGGGACTAACCTCATACAATGAGCAGTTCTTC
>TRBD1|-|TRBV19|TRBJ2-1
CASSITGVYEQFF
TGTGCCAGTAGTATCACAGGGGTCTATGAGCAGTTCTTC
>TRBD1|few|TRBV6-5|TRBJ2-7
CASSPTGTGGEQYF
TGTGCCAGCAGCCCAACCGGGACAGGGGGCGAGCAGTACTTC
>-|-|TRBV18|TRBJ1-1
CASSGEGPNTEAFF
TGTGCCAGCTCAGGGGAGGGTCCGAACACTGAAGCTTTCTTT
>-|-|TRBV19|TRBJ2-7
CASSRQGYEQYF
TGTGCCAGTAGCCGCCAGGGGTACGAGCAGTACTTC